The clone carrying this T cell receptor beta chain was seen more than once but under ten times. Its antigen is unknown. This record belongs to a study of T-cell memory formation after mild COVID-19. Background on the study: Largely donor-specific TCR clusters were found.

Germline CDR1 reads SGHVS; CDR2 reads FNYEAQ. V gave up 3 bases and J gave up 4 bases, with 13 bases separating them. This CDR3 has 14 residues. Study outcomes and limitations: Second-wave clones that peaked on day 37 lacked confirmed SARS-CoV-2 specificity. Balance between CD4 and CD8 was seen in clones contracting day 15 to 85, and a CD4+ lean was seen in later expanders.

Constant-segment-primed 5'RACE gave TCR alpha and TCR beta cDNA libraries with sample barcodes and UMIs. One entry per CDR3 protein, called by TCRdb with MiXCR from the 5' RACE reads. The table shows 110,000 to 150,000 distinct CDR3 sequences, with more than 13% occurring only once. The sequence was collected from an adult woman who had mild COVID-19 (a few samples of this study predate the infection). Cell type and time point are not known. The sequenced sample was PBMCs or a T cell subset sorted from them (not recorded which). The chain recombines TRBV7-6 with TRBJ2-7; no reliable D call. The CDR3 protein is CASSFGPAGYEQYF. The CDR3 DNA reads TGTGCCAGCAGCTTCGGTCCCGCTGGGTACGAGCAGTACTTC.